The T cell receptor (beta chain) under discussion was sequenced for a study of T cell responses to AZD1222 COVID-19 vaccine. Study-wide results and caveats: Spike-wide coverage was observed for vaccine-associated CD4 TCRs, with dominant responses at 160-218 and 743-854. Spike-specific TCR repertoires showed rising breadth and depth after two AZD1222 doses.

Using immunoSEQ multiplex PCR, the repertoire was profiled, and TCRdb retains in-frame clones only, with some absent. Of 75,000 to 100,000 clones in the sample, about 88% were seen once. A few counts support this clone. Antigen unknown. The CDR3 is made up of 14 amino acids. The J segment lost 7 bases and the V segment lost 5 bases, leaving 6 bases of the junction unmatched. Germline lookup yields CDR1 KGHDR and CDR2 SFDVKD. The sample here was peripheral blood, taken on day 0 of AZD1222 vaccination. This chain uses TRBV24-1 with TRBJ2-2; 7 bases agree with TRBD1. The TCR sequence derives from an adult in good health. The CDR3 region has the DNA TGTGCCACCAGTGGCCCCCGGGACAGCGGGGAGCTGTTTTTT. It is translated as CATSGPRDSGELFF.